The sequence of this TCR beta chain was determined in a study of control samples from healthy donors and cancer patients. Germline loops: CDR1 MNHEY, CDR2 SVGEGT. Trimming took off 0 bases at V and 0 bases at J, with 6 bases between the two ends. CDR3 length: 15 residues. Repertoires were generated with immunoSEQ multiplex PCR, while TCRdb's copy carries only in-frame clones and drops some. The sample contains around 110,000 clones, over 85% of which appear only once. The chain uses TRBV6-2 or TRBV6-3 and TRBJ2-4; no clear D. The sequence was collected from a man aged 25-45 years in good health. Sequenced material: blood. The CDR3, as DNA: TGTGCCAGCAGTTACTCGGGGATAGCCAAAAACATTCAGTACTTC. Protein product: CASSYSGIAKNIQYF.